This T cell receptor beta chain came from a study of blood T cell repertoires in COVID-19. Study-wide background: From the United States, Italy and Spain came samples of acute and convalescent COVID-19.

Clones were sequenced by immunoSEQ multiplex PCR, and TCRdb holds only the in-frame ones, with some missing. Of about 350,000 clones listed, roughly 90% were seen once; the top ten hold approximately 1%. Cohort placement rested on clinical history that participants reported themselves. A case of COVID-19 had been met by exposed participants within 2 weeks before study entry. The germline gives CDR1 LGHDT, CDR2 YNNKEL (reference sequence). The CDR3 extends over 17 amino acids. Trimming removed 4 bases from V and 3 bases from J; junction bases left unmatched: 9. The source is a woman aged 25 to 39 who had been exposed to COVID-19. The chain recombines TRBV3-1 (or the pseudogene TRBV3-2) with TRBJ2-7; 13 bases align to TRBD2. Sequenced material: PBMCs or T cells enriched from blood (not recorded which). CDR3 in amino acids: CASSRGLAGVISYEQYF. The CDR3 DNA sequence: TGTGCCAGCAGCCGAGGACTAGCGGGAGTCATAAGCTACGAGCAGTACTTC.